This TCR beta chain emerged from a study of T cell responses to AZD1222 COVID-19 vaccine. Points on this clone: The antigen is unknown.

V was shortened by 7 bases and J by 12 bases, with 14 bases between the two germline ends. The germline CDR1 and CDR2 sequences are MDHEN and SYDVKM. The CDR3 extends over 11 amino acids. General study findings and limits: Nearly half of spike-specific TCRs reportedly target variant regions that are unmutated in the B.1.351 and B.1.1.7 variants.

Repertoires were generated with immunoSEQ multiplex PCR, while TCRdb's copy carries only in-frame clones and drops some. The table shows around 140,000 clones, with over 90% occurring only once. The sequenced sample was peripheral blood, obtained on day 0 of AZD1222 vaccination. V is TRBV28 and J is TRBJ2-3; D gene uncertain. The TCR sequence derives from an adult in good health. CDR3 residues: CASTSKDHQYF. The CDR3 coding sequence is TGTGCCAGCACGTCAAAGGACCACCAGTATTTT.